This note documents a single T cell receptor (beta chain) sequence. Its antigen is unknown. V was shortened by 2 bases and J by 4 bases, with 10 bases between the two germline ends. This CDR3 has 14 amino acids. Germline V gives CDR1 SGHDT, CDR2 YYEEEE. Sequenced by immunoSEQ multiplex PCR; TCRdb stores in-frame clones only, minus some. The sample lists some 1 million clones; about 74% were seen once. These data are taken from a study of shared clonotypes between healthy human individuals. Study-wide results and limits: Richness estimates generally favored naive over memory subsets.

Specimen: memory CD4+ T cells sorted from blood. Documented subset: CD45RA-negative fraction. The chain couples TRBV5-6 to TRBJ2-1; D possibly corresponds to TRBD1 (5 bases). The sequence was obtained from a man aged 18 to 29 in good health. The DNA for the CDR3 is TGTGCCAGCAGCTTCGGACACTTTTACAATGAGCAGTTCTTC. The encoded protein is CASSFGHFYNEQFF.